The subject of this entry is one T cell receptor (beta chain). The entry originates in a study of blood T cell repertoires in COVID-19. Looking at the study overall: The origin of the acute and convalescent COVID-19 samples was the United States, Italy and Spain. PBMCs, B-cell-depleted T cells, or T cells provided the cDNA or gDNA that made up the material.

In the original analysis: The assay estimated nucleated cells by amplifying reference gene primers. Generated by immunoSEQ multiplex PCR, the TCRdb table keeps only in-frame clones and is missing some. The V and J calls and clone size are taken from that table; D and trimming were inferred from the DNA. The table has 120,000 to 150,000 clones, 79% seen once. The receptor was isolated from a man in his 60s with acute or convalescent COVID-19. Material for sequencing was peripheral blood.

For the CDR3, the DNA is TGCGCCAGCAGCCAAGAGAGGCTGACGGGCACTGAAGCTTTCTTT. It encodes CASSQERLTGTEAFF. This chain connects TRBV4-3 to TRBJ1-1; D is unclear. This CDR3 has 15 amino acids. Trimming shortened V by 0 bases and J by 4 bases, and 12 bases separated the two germline ends. Germline V gene data show CDR1 as LGHNA and CDR2 as YSLEER.